This T cell receptor (beta chain) came from a study of beta chain features in type 1 diabetes. Whole-study findings and limits: Any HLA-type effect on TCRB rearrangement remained unresolved here. Shorter TCRB CDR3s, moderately but significantly so, were found in Type 1 diabetes patients in all four CD4+ subsets. The naive, central memory and Treg TCRB repertoires looked more alike in patients than they did in healthy donors. PCR might preferentially amplify shorter templates, equally in patients and controls.

Worth noting for this clone: The target antigen is unknown.

On average, the one heparinised blood draw given by each donor was approximately 100 mL. Expressed TCRB transcripts were sequenced because the isolated RNA had all been reverse transcribed beforehand. Data came from immunoSEQ multiplex PCR; TCRdb stores just in-frame clones and leaves some out. The sample records about 52,000 clones, roughly 39% being singletons. Sequencing was carried out using Tregs from blood. The receptor's source is a man aged 30 to 45 with type 1 diabetes.

CDR3 sequence: CASSEVRTGYVQYF. The CDR3 DNA reads TGTGCCAGCAGTGAAGTAAGGACAGGGTACGTTCAGTACTTC. The rearrangement uses TRBV6-1 and TRBJ2-4, with 8 bases lining up with TRBD1. This CDR3 spans 14 amino acids. Germline V gives CDR1 MNHNS, CDR2 SASEGT. Trimming removed 1 base from V and 11 bases from J; junction bases left unmatched: 7.